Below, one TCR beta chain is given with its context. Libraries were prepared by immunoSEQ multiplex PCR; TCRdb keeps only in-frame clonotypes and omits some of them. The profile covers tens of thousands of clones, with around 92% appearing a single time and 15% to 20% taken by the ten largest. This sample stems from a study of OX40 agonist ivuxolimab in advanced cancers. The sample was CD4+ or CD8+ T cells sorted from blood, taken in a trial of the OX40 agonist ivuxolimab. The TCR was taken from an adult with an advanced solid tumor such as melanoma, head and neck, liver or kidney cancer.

The CDR3 loop reads CASTFPSDYEQYF. Written as DNA, the CDR3 is TGTGCCAGCACCTTCCCGTCGGACTACGAGCAGTACTTC. The chain joins TRBV7-9 to TRBJ2-7, with unresolved D. CDR3 size: 13 residues. Germline loops: CDR1 SEHNR, CDR2 FQNEAQ (reference sequence). The V and J ends lost 7 bases and 3 bases respectively, with 13 bases between them.